The T cell receptor beta chain under discussion was sequenced for a study of cytomegalovirus exposure and HLA in healthy donors. Whole-study findings and limits: V- and J-gene trimming in TCR beta was tied to a missense DCLRE1C variant by an analysis performed later. TCR beta sequences reportedly predicted most subjects' HLA-A and HLA-B alleles accurately. Cytomegalovirus-associated status was assigned to around 160 TCR beta chains.

For this clone: What it binds is not known.

Vbeta (60) and Jbeta (13) primers were used in the PCR. The protocol was immunoSEQ multiplex PCR, while the TCRdb copy is restricted to in-frame clones and leaves out a portion. The sample holds hundreds of thousands of clones; more than 60% are singletons and the top ten take about 14%. The CDR3 consists of 16 residues. V shed 2 bases, J shed 1 base, and the junction held 7 bases outside the gene matches. Germline-derived CDR1 and CDR2 are MNHEY and SVGAGI. The V call is TRBV6-5, the J call TRBJ1-1; TRBD1 matches 7 bases. Sequenced input: PBMCs. The receptor was isolated from a man in his forties in good health and CMV-seronegative. The CDR3 DNA is TGTGCCAGCAGTTACGAACAGGGGAAAGGGAACACTGAAGCTTTCTTT. Encoded protein: CASSYEQGKGNTEAFF.